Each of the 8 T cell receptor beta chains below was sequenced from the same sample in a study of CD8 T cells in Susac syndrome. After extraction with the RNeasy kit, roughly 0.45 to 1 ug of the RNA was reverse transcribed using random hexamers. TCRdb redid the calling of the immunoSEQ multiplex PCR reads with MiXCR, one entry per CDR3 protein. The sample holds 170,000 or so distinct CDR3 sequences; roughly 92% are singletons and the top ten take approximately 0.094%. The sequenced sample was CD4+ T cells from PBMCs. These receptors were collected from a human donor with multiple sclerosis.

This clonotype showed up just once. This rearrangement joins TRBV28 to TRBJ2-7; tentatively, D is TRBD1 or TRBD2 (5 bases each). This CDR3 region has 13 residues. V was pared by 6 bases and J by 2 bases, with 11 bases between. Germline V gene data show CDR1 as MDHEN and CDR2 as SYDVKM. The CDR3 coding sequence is TGTGCCAGCAGCCGTCCGGGACCCTACGAGCAGTACTTC. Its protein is CASSRPGPYEQYF.

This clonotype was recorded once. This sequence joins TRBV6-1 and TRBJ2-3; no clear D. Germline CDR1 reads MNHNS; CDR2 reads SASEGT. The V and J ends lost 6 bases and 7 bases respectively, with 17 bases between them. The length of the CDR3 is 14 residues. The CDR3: CASSLLDTTNTQYF. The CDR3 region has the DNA TGTGCCAGCAGCCTCCTAGATACCACGAATACGCAGTATTTT.

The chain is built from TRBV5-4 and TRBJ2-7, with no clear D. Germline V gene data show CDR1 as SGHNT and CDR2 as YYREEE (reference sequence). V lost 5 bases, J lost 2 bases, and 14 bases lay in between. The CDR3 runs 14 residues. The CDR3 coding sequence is TGTGCCAGCAGTCGGGCGCCGGATCCCTACGAGCAGTACTTC. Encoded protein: CASSRAPDPYEQYF.

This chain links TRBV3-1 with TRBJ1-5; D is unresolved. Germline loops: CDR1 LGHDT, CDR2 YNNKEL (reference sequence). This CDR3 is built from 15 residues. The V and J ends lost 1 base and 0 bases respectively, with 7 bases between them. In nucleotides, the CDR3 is TGTGCCAGCAGCCAAGGGTCAGATAGCAATCAGCCCCAGCATTTT. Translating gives CASSQGSDSNQPQHF.

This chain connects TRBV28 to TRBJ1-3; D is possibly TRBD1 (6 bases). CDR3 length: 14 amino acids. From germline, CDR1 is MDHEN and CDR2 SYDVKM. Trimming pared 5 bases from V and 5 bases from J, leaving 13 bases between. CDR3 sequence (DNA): TGTGCCAGCAGTCACCGGGACACCAGAAACACCATATATTTT. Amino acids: CASSHRDTRNTIYF.

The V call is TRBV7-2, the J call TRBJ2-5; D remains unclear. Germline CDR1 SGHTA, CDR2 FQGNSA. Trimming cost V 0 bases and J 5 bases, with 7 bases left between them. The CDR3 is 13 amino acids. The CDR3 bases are TGTGCCAGCAGCTTAGCTACAAGGGAGACCCAGTACTTC. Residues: CASSLATRETQYF.

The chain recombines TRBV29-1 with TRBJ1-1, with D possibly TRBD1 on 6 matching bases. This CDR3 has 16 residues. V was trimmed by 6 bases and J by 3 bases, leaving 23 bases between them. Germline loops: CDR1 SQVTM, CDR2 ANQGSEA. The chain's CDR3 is CSVPVGGAARDTEAFF. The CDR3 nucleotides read TGCAGCGTCCCTGTGGGGGGGGCGGCCCGTGACACTGAAGCTTTCTTT.

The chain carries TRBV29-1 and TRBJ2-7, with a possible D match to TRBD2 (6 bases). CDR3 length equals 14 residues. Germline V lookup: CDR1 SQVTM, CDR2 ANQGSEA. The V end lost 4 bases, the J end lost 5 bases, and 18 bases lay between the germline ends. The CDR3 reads CSVAQRVGLDEQYF. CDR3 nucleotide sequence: TGCAGCGTTGCCCAGCGGGTGGGTCTCGACGAGCAGTACTTC.